This T cell receptor (beta chain) was identified during a study of CD8+ T cells in alopecia areata. About the research overall: The protocol delivered tofacitinib for 6 to 18 months, then withdrew it for 6 months. Study-wide findings and caveats: Just one nonresponder means the tie between baseline CD8+ expansion and response stays uncertain. For patients receiving tofacitinib, scalp clonality and expanded CD8+ clones among the top 100 significantly decreased.

Remarks on this clone: As yet, its antigen is unknown.

Treatment specified: oral pan-JAK inhibitor, 5-10 mg twice daily. Patients with alopecia areata provided lesional scalp punch biopsies as well as peripheral blood. CDR3 length: 14 amino acids. V was cut by 5 bases and J by 5 bases, with 15 bases left in between. In germline, CDR1 is SGHTA, CDR2 FQGNSA. Once RNA had been extracted, it was reverse transcribed into cDNA to act as the sequencing template. Assay used: immunoSEQ multiplex PCR; TCRdb lists only in-frame clones, some missing. The table has about 190,000 clones, roughly 66% seen once; the top ten hold 1%. This material consisted of CD4+ T cells sorted from blood, taken at week 24, from a patient treated with tofacitinib. The chain links TRBV7-2 to TRBJ1-2; D is possibly TRBD1 (5 bases). The source is a human donor with alopecia areata. As DNA, the CDR3 is TGTGCCAGCAGCGCTTCGGAGGGGTATTATGGCTACACCTTC. It is translated as CASSASEGYYGYTF.